This TCR beta chain emerged from a study of human T cells and chemical hapten exposure. Time point of the sample: healthy volunteer bleed at 6 weeks. Before extraction, the whole blood was not fractionated, and total RNA was taken from it. Study-wide results and limits: Unchanged with DPC sensitization were TCRs above 1 in 1000 frequency.

The CDR3 sequence is 13 residues long. CDR1 and CDR2 from the germline V gene are SGHAT and FQNNGV. The V gene lost 2 bases and the J gene lost 2 bases, with 5 bases spanning the gap. Library construction involved attaching unique molecular identifiers to individual cDNA molecules, which allowed quantitative, reproducible TCR counting. TCRdb ran MiXCR on the RACE reads and lists one entry per CDR3 protein. This table holds some 65,000 distinct CDR3 sequences, approximately 6.5% found once. Details on this clonotype: Its antigen is undetermined.

The sequence came from a female donor in good health. Some clones in this sample may be carry-over from other donors' samples. The V call is TRBV11-2, the J call TRBJ2-3; D is ambiguous. Sequenced: whole blood. The CDR3 region has the DNA TGTGCCAGCAGCTTAATCTACACAGATACGCAGTATTTT. Translation: CASSLIYTDTQYF.